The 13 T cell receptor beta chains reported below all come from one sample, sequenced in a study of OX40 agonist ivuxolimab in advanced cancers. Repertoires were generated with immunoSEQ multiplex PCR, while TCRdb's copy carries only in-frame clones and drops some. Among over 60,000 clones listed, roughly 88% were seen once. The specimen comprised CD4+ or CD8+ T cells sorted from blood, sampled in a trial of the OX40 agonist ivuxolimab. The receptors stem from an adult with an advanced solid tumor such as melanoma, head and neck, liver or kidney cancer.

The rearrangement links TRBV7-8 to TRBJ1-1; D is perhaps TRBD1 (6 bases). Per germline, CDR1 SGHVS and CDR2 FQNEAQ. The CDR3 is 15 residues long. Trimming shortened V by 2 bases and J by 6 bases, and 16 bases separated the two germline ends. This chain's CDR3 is CASSLRSQGFAEAFF. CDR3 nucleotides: TGTGCCAGCAGCTTACGTTCCCAGGGGTTTGCTGAAGCTTTCTTT.

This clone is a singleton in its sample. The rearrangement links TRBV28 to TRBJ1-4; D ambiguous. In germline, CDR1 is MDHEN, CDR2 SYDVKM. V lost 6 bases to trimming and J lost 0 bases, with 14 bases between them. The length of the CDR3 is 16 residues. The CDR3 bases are TGTGCCAGCAGATCTATCGACGGTGCAACTAATGAAAAACTGTTTTTT. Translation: CASRSIDGATNEKLFF.

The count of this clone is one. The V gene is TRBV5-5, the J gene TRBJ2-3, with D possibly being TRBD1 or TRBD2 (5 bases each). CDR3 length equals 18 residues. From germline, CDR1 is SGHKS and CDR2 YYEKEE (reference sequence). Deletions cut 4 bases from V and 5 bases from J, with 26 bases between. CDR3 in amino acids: CASSHERSRDRYRDTQYF. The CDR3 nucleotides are TGTGCCAGCAGCCATGAAAGGTCACGGGACCGATACAGAGATACGCAGTATTTT.

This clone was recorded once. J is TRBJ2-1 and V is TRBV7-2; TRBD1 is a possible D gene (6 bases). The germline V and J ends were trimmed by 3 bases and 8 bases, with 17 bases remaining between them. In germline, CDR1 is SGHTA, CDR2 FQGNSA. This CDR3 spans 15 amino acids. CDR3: CASSFRAGAGDEQFF. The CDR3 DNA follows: TGTGCCAGCAGCTTCAGGGCAGGGGCAGGGGATGAGCAGTTCTTC.

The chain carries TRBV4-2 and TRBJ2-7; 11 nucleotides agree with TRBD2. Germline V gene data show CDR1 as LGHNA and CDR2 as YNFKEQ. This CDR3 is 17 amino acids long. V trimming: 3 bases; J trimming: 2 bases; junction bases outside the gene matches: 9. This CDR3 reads CASSHNLAGGTPYEQYF. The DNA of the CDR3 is TGTGCCAGCAGCCACAACCTAGCGGGAGGTACCCCCTACGAGCAGTACTTC.

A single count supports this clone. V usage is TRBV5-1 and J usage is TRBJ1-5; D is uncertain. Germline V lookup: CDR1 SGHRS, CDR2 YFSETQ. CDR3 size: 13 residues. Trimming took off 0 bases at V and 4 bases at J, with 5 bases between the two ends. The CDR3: CASSLAGNQPQHF. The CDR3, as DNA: TGCGCCAGCAGCTTGGCAGGTAATCAGCCCCAGCATTTT.

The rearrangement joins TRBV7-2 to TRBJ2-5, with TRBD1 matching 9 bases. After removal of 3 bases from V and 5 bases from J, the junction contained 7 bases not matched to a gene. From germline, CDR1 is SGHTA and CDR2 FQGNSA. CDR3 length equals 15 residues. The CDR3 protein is CASSFQTGGPETQYF. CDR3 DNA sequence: TGTGCCAGCAGCTTCCAGACAGGGGGGCCCGAGACCCAGTACTTC.

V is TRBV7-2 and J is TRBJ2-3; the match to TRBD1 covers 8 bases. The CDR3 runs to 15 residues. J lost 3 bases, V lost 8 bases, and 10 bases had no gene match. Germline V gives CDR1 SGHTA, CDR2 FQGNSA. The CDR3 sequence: CASQSPGQGTDTQYF. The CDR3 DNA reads TGTGCCAGCCAAAGCCCAGGACAGGGAACAGATACGCAGTATTTT.

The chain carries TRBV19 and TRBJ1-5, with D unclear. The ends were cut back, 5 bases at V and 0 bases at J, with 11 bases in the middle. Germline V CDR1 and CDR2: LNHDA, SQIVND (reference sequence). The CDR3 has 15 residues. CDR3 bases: TGTGCCAGTAGTTCCGACCGGGGTAGCAATCAGCCCCAGCATTTT. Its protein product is CASSSDRGSNQPQHF.

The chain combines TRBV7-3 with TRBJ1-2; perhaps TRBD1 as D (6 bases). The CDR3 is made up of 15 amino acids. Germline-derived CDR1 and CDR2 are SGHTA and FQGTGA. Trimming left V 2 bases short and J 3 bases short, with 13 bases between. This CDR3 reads CASSLRTEVDYGYTF. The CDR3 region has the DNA TGTGCCAGCAGCTTACGGACAGAGGTGGACTATGGCTACACCTTC. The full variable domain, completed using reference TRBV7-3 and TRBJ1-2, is GAGVSQTPSNKVTEKGKYVELRCDPISGHTALYWYRQSLGQGPEFLIYFQGTGAADDSGLPNDRFFAVRPEGSVSTLKIQRTERGDSAVYLCASSLRTEVDYGYTFGSGTRLTVV.

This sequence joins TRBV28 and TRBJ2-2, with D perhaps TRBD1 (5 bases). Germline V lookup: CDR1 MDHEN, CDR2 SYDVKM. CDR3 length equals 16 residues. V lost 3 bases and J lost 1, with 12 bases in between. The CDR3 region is CASSLFGQGNTGELFF. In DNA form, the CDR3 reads TGTGCCAGCAGTTTGTTTGGGCAGGGGAACACCGGGGAGCTGTTTTTT.

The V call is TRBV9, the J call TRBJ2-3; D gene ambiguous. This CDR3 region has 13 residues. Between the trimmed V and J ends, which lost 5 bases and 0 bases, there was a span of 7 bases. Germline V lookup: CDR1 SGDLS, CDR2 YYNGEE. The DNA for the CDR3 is TGTGCCAGCAGTAGAGTTAGCACAGATACGCAGTATTTT. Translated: CASSRVSTDTQYF.

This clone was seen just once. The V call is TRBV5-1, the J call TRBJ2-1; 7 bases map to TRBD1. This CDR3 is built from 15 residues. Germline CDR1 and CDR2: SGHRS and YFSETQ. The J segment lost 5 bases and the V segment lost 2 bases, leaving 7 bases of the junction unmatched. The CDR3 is CASSLSRDRNNEQFF. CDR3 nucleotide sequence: TGCGCCAGCAGCTTATCCCGGGACAGAAACAATGAGCAGTTCTTC.